The 9 T cell receptor beta chains reported below all come from one sample, sequenced in a study of blood T cell repertoires in COVID-19. The data were produced by immunoSEQ multiplex PCR, yet TCRdb's version contains in-frame clones alone and is incomplete. The repertoire holds about 94,000 clones, with about 89% as singletons. The specimen sequenced was peripheral blood. The receptors come from a human donor with acute or convalescent COVID-19. The donor label of this sample is uncertain.

The rearrangement joins TRBV21-1 to TRBJ1-1. TRBV21-1 is a known pseudogene. The length of the CDR3 is 14 residues. The CDR3 sequence is CASSKWHAGDEAFF. CDR3 sequence (DNA): TGTGCCAGCAGCAAATGGCATGCGGGCGATGAAGCTTTCTTT.

This chain joins TRBV6-2 or TRBV6-3 and TRBJ2-1, with 7 bases fitting TRBD1. Germline CDR1 MNHEY, CDR2 SVGEGT. The junction had 12 bases not matched to a gene; V was cut back by 5 bases and J by 11 bases. CDR3 size: 14 residues. DNA for the CDR3: TGTGCCAGCAGTAACGAGGGAAGGGGGCGTAAGCAGTTCTTC. It translates to CASSNEGRGRKQFF.

The chain employs TRBV24-1 and TRBJ1-2; D call uncertain. The CDR3 runs 15 residues. Germline V gene data show CDR1 as KGHDR and CDR2 as SFDVKD. V was trimmed by 4 bases and J by 8 bases, leaving 19 bases between them. CDR3 sequence (DNA): TGTGCCACCAGTGACCCCGGACGGGAGGGTACCGGCTACACCTTC. This gives the protein CATSDPGREGTGYTF.

The chain recombines TRBV7-9 with TRBJ2-7; D is unclear. V was shortened by 2 bases and J by 4 bases, with 9 bases between the two germline ends. From germline, CDR1 is SEHNR and CDR2 FQNEAQ (reference sequence). The CDR3 has 13 residues. In DNA, the CDR3 is TGTGCCAGCAGCTTACCAGGAACTTACGAGCAGTACTTC. This sequence encodes CASSLPGTYEQYF. Looking up the rest from reference TRBV7-9 and TRBJ2-7 gives the full variable domain: DTGVSQNPRHKITKRGQNVTFRCDPISEHNRLYWYRQTLGQGPEFLTYFQNEAQLEKSRLLSDRFSAERPKGSFSTLEIQRTEQGDSAMYLCASSLPGTYEQYFGPGTRLTVT.

The chain is built from TRBV11-2 and TRBJ2-5; D is unresolved. This CDR3 contains 13 residues. In germline, CDR1 is SGHAT, CDR2 FQNNGV. Trimming removed 4 bases at V and 14 bases at J, with 20 bases between. As DNA, the CDR3 is TGTGCCAGCAGCTCCCACATTGCACAGATCGATTACTTC. It is translated as CASSSHIAQIDYF.

The chain is built from TRBV18 and TRBJ1-3; D gene unclear. V shed 3 bases and J shed 8 bases, with 11 bases lying between them. The V gene's germline CDR1 is KGHSH and CDR2 LQKENI. This CDR3 spans 13 amino acids. CDR3 loop: CASSPGRGDTIYF. The CDR3 coding sequence is TGTGCCAGCTCACCCGGACGCGGGGACACCATATATTTT.

V and J are TRBV15 and TRBJ2-2; no clear D gene. Trimming left V 3 bases short and J 6 bases short, with 14 bases between. The germline CDR1 and CDR2 sequences are LNHNV and YYDKDF (reference sequence). CDR3 length: 15 residues. This CDR3 reads CATSRAPFRAGELFF. Here the CDR3 DNA reads TGTGCCACCAGCAGGGCTCCATTTCGGGCCGGGGAGCTGTTTTTT.

V is TRBV6-2 or TRBV6-3 and J is TRBJ1-5; possibly TRBD1 for D (6 bases). CDR1 is MNHEY and CDR2 is SVGEGT in the germline V gene. This CDR3 comprises 16 residues. The ends were cut back, 2 bases at V and 5 bases at J, with 16 bases in the middle. CDR3 residues: CASSYAVRGRDQPQHF. In DNA form, the CDR3 reads TGTGCCAGCAGTTACGCCGTCAGGGGAAGAGATCAGCCCCAGCATTTT.

This rearrangement joins TRBV5-1 to TRBJ2-5; possible D gene TRBD1, 6 bases. The germline CDR1 and CDR2 sequences are SGHRS and YFSETQ. The CDR3 length is 15 residues. V lost 4 bases and J lost 5, with 18 bases in between. CDR3 nucleotide sequence: TGCGCCAGCAGCCTAGGGGGAGTTTCTGTGGAGACCCAGTACTTC. Translated, it gives CASSLGGVSVETQYF.